Listed here are 13 T cell receptor beta chains from one sample, sequenced in a study of cytomegalovirus exposure and HLA in healthy donors. Profiling relied on immunoSEQ multiplex PCR, and the TCRdb table lists in-frame clones only, not all of them. The table has approximately 88,000 clones, less than 90% seen once. Input material: PBMCs. These receptors all stem from a woman under 30 in good health and CMV-seropositive.

The rearrangement uses TRBV30 and TRBJ1-3; tentatively, D is TRBD1 (6 bases). The V gene lost 2 bases and the J gene lost 8 bases, with 13 bases spanning the gap. The CDR3 extends over 13 amino acids. CDR1 GTSNPN and CDR2 SVGIG come from the germline V gene (reference sequence). The CDR3 spells CAWSLQGPYTIYF. Written as DNA, the CDR3 is TGTGCCTGGAGTTTACAGGGACCATACACCATATATTTT.

The V gene is TRBV9, the J gene TRBJ2-5; TRBD1 matches 8 bases. CDR3 length: 15 amino acids. Germline-derived CDR1 and CDR2 are SGDLS and YYNGEE. Unmatched junction bases numbered 5, after V lost 0 bases and J lost 4 bases. The CDR3 protein is CASSVADRERETQYF. As DNA, the CDR3 is TGTGCCAGCAGCGTAGCGGACAGGGAAAGAGAGACCCAGTACTTC.

The sample holds one count of this clone. The V call is TRBV5-6, the J call TRBJ1-3, with TRBD1 matching over 7 bases. J gave up 0 bases and V 3 bases, and 6 bases lay outside the gene matches. This CDR3 has 16 residues. CDR1 SGHDT and CDR2 YYEEEE come from the germline V gene. The CDR3 nucleotides read TGTGCCAGCAGCTCGGGACAGTTCTTCTCTGGAAACACCATATATTTT. This sequence encodes CASSSGQFFSGNTIYF.

In this sample, this clone turned up a few times. CDR3 in DNA: TGTGCCAGCAGCTTGCAGGGCAATCAGCCCCAGCATTTT. This translates into CASSLQGNQPQHF. The chain joins TRBV5-4 to TRBJ1-5; no clear D. CDR3 length equals 13 residues. Trimming cost V 1 base and J 2 bases, with 4 bases left between them. From germline, CDR1 is SGHNT and CDR2 YYREEE (reference sequence).

V is TRBV5-1 and J is TRBJ2-5, with D maybe TRBD2 (6 bases). This CDR3 region has 15 residues. V shed 1 base and J shed 1 base, with 11 bases lying between them. Germline values: CDR1 SGHRS, CDR2 YFSETQ. CDR3 region: CASSLFGTGQETQYF. The CDR3, as DNA: TGCGCCAGCAGCTTGTTCGGGACTGGCCAAGAGACCCAGTACTTC.

The chain is built from TRBV14 and TRBJ2-7; no clear D. The CDR3 is 12 residues long. Germline V gene sequence: CDR1 SGHDN, CDR2 FVKESK. V was clipped by 4 bases and J by 4 bases, with 8 bases between them. The CDR3 coding sequence is TGTGCCAGCAGCCTATCAGTATACGAGCAGTACTTC. As protein: CASSLSVYEQYF. Supplemented by reference TRBV14 and TRBJ2-7, the full variable domain reads EAGVTQFPSHSVIEKGQTVTLRCDPISGHDNLYWYRRVMGKEIKFLLHFVKESKQDESGMPNNRFLAERTGGTYSTLKVQPAELEDSGVYFCASSLSVYEQYFGPGTRLTVT.

This clone has more than one count but fewer than ten. The rearrangement uses TRBV4-1 and TRBJ2-5; 11 bases are a match to TRBD2. The CDR3 covers 18 residues. V was clipped by 4 bases and J by 2 bases; unmatched bases: 12. CDR1 is MGHRA, CDR2 YSYEKL, per germline. CDR3 in amino acids: CASSPYGLSGGDQETQYF. CDR3 sequence (DNA): TGCGCCAGCAGCCCATACGGCCTTAGCGGGGGGGATCAAGAGACCCAGTACTTC.

The chain carries TRBV18 and TRBJ1-4; perhaps TRBD1 as D (6 bases). The CDR3 covers 15 residues. Trimming removed 4 bases at V and 0 bases at J, with 9 bases between. Germline V gene lookup returns CDR1 KGHSH and CDR2 LQKENI. The CDR3 DNA reads TGTGCCAGCTCACTAGGACAGTCAACTAATGAAAAACTGTTTTTT. Residues: CASSLGQSTNEKLFF.

The genes are TRBV21-1 and TRBJ1-5. TRBV21-1 is described as a pseudogene. The CDR3 consists of 16 residues. CDR3 loop: CASSCPGREGNQPQHF. In DNA form, the CDR3 reads TGTGCCAGCAGCTGCCCCGGGCGGGAGGGCAATCAGCCCCAGCATTTT.

V and J are TRBV6-1 and TRBJ2-7, with 8 positions matching TRBD1. There are 14 residues in the CDR3. The germline V gene encodes CDR1 MNHNS and CDR2 SASEGT. Unmatched junction bases numbered 2, after V lost 4 bases and J lost 0 bases. The DNA of the CDR3 is TGTGCCAGCAGTGGACAGGGGACCTCCTACGAGCAGTACTTC. The encoded protein is CASSGQGTSYEQYF.

The J gene is TRBJ1-1, the V gene TRBV7-2; 7 bases line up with TRBD1. Per the germline V gene, CDR1 is SGHTA and CDR2 is FQGNSA. The CDR3 has 15 residues. The J segment lost 0 bases and the V segment lost 1 base, leaving 2 bases of the junction unmatched. CDR3 bases: TGTGCCAGCAGCTTAGGGGGACAGATGAACACTGAAGCTTTCTTT. It specifies CASSLGGQMNTEAFF.

The chain combines TRBV28 with TRBJ1-1, with TRBD1 matching over 7 bases. The CDR3 is made up of 17 amino acids. V lost 3 bases to trimming and J lost 3 bases; unmatched junction nucleotides: 13. Germline assignment: CDR1 MDHEN and CDR2 SYDVKM. The CDR3, as DNA: TGTGCCAGCAGTTTTTCTCCACCCGGACAGGCCGACACTGAAGCTTTCTTT. As protein: CASSFSPPGQADTEAFF.

The chain links TRBV6-4 to TRBJ1-5; 7 bases fit TRBD1. The CDR3 totals 15 residues. V lost 5 bases and J lost 3; bases outside the gene matches: 7. CDR1 MRHNA and CDR2 SNTAGT come from the germline V gene. The CDR3 here is CASSPRTGPNQPQHF. The CDR3, as DNA: TGTGCCAGCAGTCCCAGGACAGGACCCAATCAGCCCCAGCATTTT.